This T cell receptor (beta chain) was observed in a study of T-cell memory formation after mild COVID-19. Study-wide context: The two donors had largely donor-specific TCR clusters.

Broader study findings: Day 15 to 85 contracting clones showed balanced CD4/CD8; day 15 to 37 expanders favored CD4+.

With constant-segment primers, 5'RACE yielded cDNA libraries of TCR alpha and TCR beta that carried sample barcodes and UMIs. TCRdb reprocessed the 5' RACE reads via MiXCR and lists one record per CDR3 protein. The table has about 290,000 distinct CDR3 sequences, roughly 17% seen once. This CDR3 comprises 12 residues. Germline-derived CDR1 and CDR2 are SGHTS and YDEGEE. V was shortened by 7 bases and J by 7 bases, with 14 bases between the two germline ends. This clonotype occurred a few times. The antigen is not known. This clonotype was sampled from a man aged 18 to 30 who had mild COVID-19 (a few samples of this study predate the infection). Cell type and time point are not known. The sample comprised PBMCs or a T cell subset sorted from them (not recorded which). This chain uses TRBV5-8 with TRBJ1-1; D is perhaps TRBD1 (6 bases). The DNA of the CDR3 is TGTGCCAGCCCTGGACAGAGGCTTGAAGCTTTCTTT. This codes for CASPGQRLEAFF.